This T cell receptor beta chain derives from a study of T cell changes during pregnancy in multiple sclerosis. Libraries were prepared by immunoSEQ multiplex PCR; TCRdb keeps only in-frame clonotypes and omits some of them. This sample carries approximately 31,000 clones, 90% of them seen once, and the ten largest clones take approximately 4.5%. In its sample, this clone was seen a few times. This CDR3 is built from 14 residues. The germline V gene encodes CDR1 SGHRS and CDR2 YFSETQ. With 0 bases removed from V and 2 bases from J, the gap between germline ends came to 6 bases. The genes are TRBV5-1 and TRBJ2-1; perhaps TRBD2 as D (5 bases). The TCR comes from a female donor with multiple sclerosis, enrolled in a pregnancy study. The sample was CD8+ T cells from peripheral blood mononuclear cells, taken in the second trimester of pregnancy. For the CDR3, the DNA is TGCGCCAGCAGCTTGGAAGCGGCCTACAATGAGCAGTTCTTC. The encoded protein is CASSLEAAYNEQFF.